This T cell receptor beta chain was identified during a study of cytomegalovirus exposure and HLA in healthy donors. Study in general: The approximately 720 first-cohort repertoires and the 95 to 150 validation repertoires shared the same platform, a later analysis reported. Study results and limitations: The study labeled about 160 TCR beta chains cytomegalovirus-associated.

The donors were members of the validation cohort comprising some 130 subjects, separate from the roughly 690-subject first cohort. With regard to this clone: Its target is not known.

V shed 0 bases and J 6 bases; nucleotides not matched to a gene: 5. Germline values: CDR1 SGHRS, CDR2 YFSETQ. There are 14 residues in the CDR3. The repertoire was sequenced with immunoSEQ multiplex PCR; TCRdb's copy has only in-frame clones and lacks some. The sample has 300,000 to 400,000 clones, roughly 86% seen once. Material: PBMCs. This chain uses TRBV5-1 with TRBJ2-5, with 7 bases lining up with TRBD1. The receptor's source is a man aged 30 to 45 in good health and CMV-seronegative. As DNA, the CDR3 is TGCGCCAGCAGCTTGGAACAGGGGATCCAGACCCAGTACTTC. This codes for CASSLEQGIQTQYF.